This paragraph covers one TCR beta chain sequence. This entry belongs to a study of CD8 T cells in Susac syndrome. Random hexamers were used to reverse transcribe the RNA input (about 0.5 to 1 ug). immunoSEQ multiplex PCR amplified TCR beta CDR3 across 54 Vbeta, 13 Jbeta. TCRdb re-called the immunoSEQ multiplex PCR reads with MiXCR, one entry per CDR3 protein. This sample yields approximately 190,000 distinct CDR3 sequences, of which 90% to 95% are seen a single time; under 0.095% belongs to the top ten. CD8+ and CD4+ T cells from blood underwent TCR beta sequencing, which was carried out in a high-throughput format. Germline-derived CDR1 and CDR2 are SEHNR and FQNEAQ (reference sequence). This CDR3 region has 14 residues. The V segment lost 5 bases and the J segment 5 bases; nucleotides outside the gene matches: 6.

The sample comprised CD4+ T cells from PBMCs. The sequence came from a human donor with multiple sclerosis. The chain has TRBV7-9 and TRBJ2-1; 7 bases are a match to TRBD1. The CDR3 region has the DNA TGTGCCAGCAGCACACAGGGGCGGAACAATGAGCAGTTCTTC. Its protein product is CASSTQGRNNEQFF.